This T cell receptor beta chain was profiled in a study of T cell repertoires in cytomegalovirus infection. Overall study: Recently identified HLA-C-restricted CMV epitopes were among the peptides used. From public TCR beta signatures came an indication of both CMV infection and matching HLA type. Overall study findings and caveats: Dominating the ex vivo response were HLA-C-restricted CMV-specific TCR beta clonotypes. There were carriers of CMV plus the relevant HLA, and cumulative public TCR beta family frequency identified them.

With 5 bases removed from V and 5 bases from J, the gap between germline ends came to 15 bases. There are 14 residues in the CDR3. The V gene's germline CDR1 is MNHEY and CDR2 SMNVEV (reference sequence). TCRdb reanalysed the reads using MiXCR and keeps one entry per CDR3 protein. Found here are fewer than 1,000,000 distinct CDR3 sequences, 31% of them singletons; the top ten hold around an eighth. This clonotype has ten or more counts. Its antigen is currently unknown. The chain combines TRBV27 with TRBJ1-1; no reliable D call. The sequence derives from a human donor in good health (CMV status not recorded). Some clones in this sample may be carry-over from other donors' samples. Sample: cultured CD8+ T cells from PBMCs, taken from culture after CMV antigen stimulation. The DNA for the CDR3 is TGTGCCAGCAGTACCAACCCCAGGAGGACTGAAGCTTTCTTT. It encodes CASSTNPRRTEAFF.